This T cell receptor (beta chain) was captured by sequencing in a study of cytomegalovirus exposure and HLA in healthy donors (dated by TCRdb to 2017 to 2019). At the level of the whole study: An earlier analysis of 550 to 700 of the donors reported roughly 270 Gb of sequence data and approximately 110 million unique TCR beta sequences from about 200 million T cells. Approximately 300 gigabases of sequencing data and about 92 million unique TCR sequences made up an early release that covered several hundred HLA-typed donors. Among the roughly 390 genotyped donors, approximately 77% belonged to the genetic ancestry cluster associated with self-reported Caucasian donors. The study aimed to test whether cataloging public T cell receptors could reveal signatures of past pathogen exposure. The study used immunosequencing to profile the T cell repertoires of more than 650 subjects and linked those repertoires to cytomegalovirus serostatus. In addition to the first cohort of approximately 650 subjects, a separate validation cohort of approximately 130 different subjects was used. To predict cytomegalovirus infection status, the study brought together high-throughput TCR immunosequencing, statistical association of individual TCRs with disease status, and machine learning. A later analysis re-analyzed previously published TCR beta repertoires from 666 donors and added high-resolution HLA genotyping to study TCR occurrence patterns. In the later analysis, no new phenotypic data were used to find candidate immune exposures; instead, reliance was placed on TCR beta sequences and their occurrence across donors. To decide whether each TCR beta V gene segment behaved as functional or pseudogenic, an earlier analysis of fewer than 750 of the donors relied on high-throughput TCR beta sequencing. Donor age, sex, ethnicity and CMV serostatus were compiled together with the repertoire data. Genome-wide SNP genotypes for about three fifths of the 666 donors were used in a later genetic analysis, which treated that subset as a discovery cohort. Every discovery cohort repertoire had been produced on one sequencing platform. HLA typing included class I and class II loci at four-digit resolution. The number of typed donors differed by locus: roughly 629-640 for A, B, C, DRB1 and DQB1; approximately 520 for DQA1; 606 for DPA1; and some 430 for DPB1. About five DR-DQ haplotypes were treated as single units for association and clustering because of strong linkage in the cohort. On average, roughly 240,000 unique TCR beta nucleotide sequences were sequenced per donor among about 400 genotyped donors of the cohort, with about 17% of those sequences being non-productive. What the research found in general, with its limitations: According to the authors, the approach could potentially be generalized to other disease states and immunological phenotypes. In a later analysis, the rate of TCR association differed among HLA loci, with DRB1 alleles having the most associated TCRs and HLA-C alleles having the fewest. Several of the top co-occurrence clusters appeared to be linked to parvovirus B19, influenza, CMV and Epstein-Barr virus, according to a later analysis. Some IMGT-functional V segments, including TRBV6-2 and TRBV6-3, could not be distinguished by the 87-base-pair reads and were therefore excluded. In the study, around 150 TCR beta chains were listed as associated with cytomegalovirus. Strong co-occurrence of HLA alleles, especially DR and DQ, made assigning TCR associations to individual alleles difficult. According to a later analysis, most CMV-associated TCR beta chains appeared to be HLA-restricted, and the HLA associations seemed to be driven largely by CMV exposure. Sequencing depth was assumed to be roughly uniform across donors in the presence/absence analyses, though that assumption may not hold. Because HLA typing was unavailable for some donors at each locus, only the typed subset was used in association tests. The earlier analysis of about 600 of the donors excluded about 16 rarely observed V segments, including chromosome 9 orphons, because counts were too low. Most TCR sequences were seen in very few donors, while some public TCRs were found in many individuals. A few of the identified cytomegalovirus-associated TCR beta chains were confirmed in vitro to be specific for cytomegalovirus antigens. A further reported finding was that TCR beta sequences accurately predicted the HLA-A and HLA-B alleles for most subjects in the first cohort. In a later genetic analysis, a missense DCLRE1C variant was associated with V-gene and J-gene trimming of TCR beta chains, and the association was replicated in an independent cohort. In a later analysis, HLA-associated TCR beta chains were found to be more clonally expanded and to have lower generation probabilities than equally common non-associated chains. The classifier was reported to diagnose cytomegalovirus status with high specificity and sensitivity in both the original cohort and the validation cohort. An earlier analysis of approximately 600 of the donors showed that most TCR beta V segments appeared in productive rearrangements either about 87% or about 30% of the time, which broadly matched IMGT annotations. At a false discovery rate of 0.05, a later analysis linked under 20,000 TCR beta sequences to specific HLA alleles. This cohort had only TCR beta chains sequenced, and the lack of alpha or paired-chain data limited which features could be detected. The sequencing pipeline was judged likely to have produced a cluster of highly shared sequence variants as a technical artifact. CMV serostatus was the only immune exposure information available for the cohort. Correlated functional status among segregating V segments might reflect linkage disequilibrium, but an unknown experimental factor could not be ruled out. In a later genetic analysis, fewer N-insertions in productive TCRs were reported among donors in an Asian-associated ancestry cluster than the roughly 640-donor mean.

Spanning cysteine to phenylalanine, the CDR3 consists of 15 amino acids. Of all the DNA, just the CDR3 is kept, 45 bases in frame from base 1. The germline V gene (reference sequence) specifies LNHDA as CDR1 and SQIVND as CDR2. Trimming costs V 4 bases and J 13 bases, and their ends lie 23 bases apart. The library relied on the immunoSEQ multiplex PCR assay. A mixture of 60 forward primers for TCR Vbeta segments and 13 reverse primers for TCR Jbeta segments was used in the multiplex PCR. The CDR3 region of rearranged TCR beta genes was amplified from genomic DNA with a multiplex PCR assay. On the Illumina HiSeq System, the amplified TCR beta libraries were sequenced as 87-base-pair reads. The paper's processing steps were these. In a later analysis, about 80 million unique TCR beta chains were counted across the approximately 640 repertoires, and around 10 million of these chains were shared by at least two donors. To remove PCR and sequencing errors, raw reads were error-corrected and collapsed into unique sequences using a nearest-neighbor algorithm that merged closely related sequences. CDR3 sequences were aligned to IMGT reference sequences to assign V, D and J gene segments. For a sequence to be retained, a match of at least six nucleotides was required to both a V gene segment and a J gene segment. A rearrangement was called productive if the CDR3 had no stop codons and remained in frame with V and J, and every other rearrangement was called non-productive. Following IMGT convention, CDR3 was defined as the stretch from the second conserved V-encoded cysteine up to the conserved J-encoded phenylalanine. The earlier analysis of 587 of the donors excluded any sequence lacking an unambiguous match to a single V gene segment. In an earlier analysis of some 590 of the donors, V segments were called functional above 56.7% productive rearrangements and were called segregating when the between-donor standard deviation exceeded 5%. A statistical classification framework was built to diagnose cytomegalovirus status from the catalog of TCR beta chain sequences. V and J gene assignment, in a later analysis, came from comparing TCR nucleotide sequences with IMGT/GENE-DB human TR gene sequences. The TCRdist pipeline was used in a later analysis to assign CDR3 sequences and most-parsimonious VDJ recombination scenarios. In a later analysis, each TCR beta chain was defined by its CDR3 amino acid sequence together with its V-gene family, and reads without a unique V-gene family were excluded. As a way to deal with suspected cross-contamination and a sequencing artifact, a later analysis dropped under 600 nucleotide sequences that were highly shared and had low generation probability. In a later analysis, a clonal expansion index for each public chain was calculated from normalized within-repertoire ranks of inferred template counts. Generation probabilities in a later analysis came from a VDJ recombination model fitted to out-of-frame rearrangements, and those results were checked against IGoR. Hypergeometric tests were used in a later analysis to score TCR-TCR, TCR-HLA and TCR-CMV co-occurrence, with a repertoire-size bias correction applied to the TCR pairs. To estimate false discovery rates, a later analysis permuted the HLA or CMV assignments 20 times. In a later analysis, co-occurring TCRs were grouped with DBSCAN, and TCRdist sequence similarity was added when clustering was performed within HLA-allele-positive subsets. Co-occurrence clustering excluded repertoires with fewer than 30,000 or more than 120,000 public chains, plus five with anomalous nucleotide sharing. As stored in TCRdb, this immuneACCESS dataset retains in-frame rearrangements with V and J assigned. A fraction of the clones does not appear; measured against another copy, unresolved V genes explain less than half of the discrepancy, and the remainder lacks a known reason. V, J and clone size are those of that table, while D and trimming were read from the DNA. Here the sample has 180,000 or so clones; 70% to 90% occur a single time. Clones ranked in the top ten supply approximately 0.78% of the sample.

The cohort consisted of 650 to 700 healthy bone marrow donors. All cohort members were sampled while nominally healthy, although unrecorded immune exposures were likely present. The donor was CMV seronegative and belonged to the group of around 350 seronegative cohort members. Every donor gave a peripheral blood sample, and the peripheral blood mononuclear cells from that sample were used for TCR beta sequencing. Genomic DNA was extracted from the blood cell samples with the Qiagen DNeasy Blood Extraction Kit. Turning to this clone: Its antigen target is currently unknown. Per-base qualities were not stored, and no clone one base away is much larger.

The specimen was PBMCs. This sequence uses TRBV19 and TRBJ2-1; possibly the D gene is TRBD1, per 7 matching bases. This TCR derives from a woman aged 18-29 years in good health and CMV-seronegative. The CDR3 protein sequence reads: CASSNQRGTASVQFF. The DNA is as follows: TGTGCCAGTAGTAACCAACGCGGGACAGCAAGCGTCCAGTTCTTC.